The 13 T cell receptor beta chains below all came from one sample that was sequenced in a study of T cell responses to AZD1222 COVID-19 vaccine. TCRdb's copy holds only in-frame clones and misses some; the assay was immunoSEQ multiplex PCR. This sample carries more than 150,000 clones, 80% to 90% of them seen once, and the ten largest clones take approximately 0.49%. The material sequenced was peripheral blood, taken on day 0 of AZD1222 vaccination. These TCRs come from an adult in good health.

The genes are TRBV11-2 and TRBJ1-2; D is undetermined. Trimming took 5 bases from V and 5 from J, leaving 9 bases between them. CDR1 and CDR2 from the germline V gene are SGHAT and FQNNGV. The CDR3 consists of 12 residues. The chain's CDR3 is CASSPDGYGYTF. CDR3 DNA: TGTGCCAGCAGCCCAGACGGATATGGCTACACCTTC.

The chain is built from TRBV24-1 and TRBJ2-1; 7 positions agree with TRBD2. The CDR3 sequence is 19 residues long. Germline V CDR1 and CDR2: KGHDR, SFDVKD. Germline trimming cut 1 base from V and 8 bases from J; bases unmatched to any gene: 19. The CDR3, as DNA: TGTGCCACCAGTGATTTCCCCCCATCTACTAGCGCCAAGAGGGATGAGCAGTTCTTC. Translation: CATSDFPPSTSAKRDEQFF.

V and J are TRBV11-2 and TRBJ1-3; D is undetermined. The CDR3 runs 15 residues. Trimming pared 1 base from V and 2 bases from J, leaving 9 bases between. CDR1 is SGHAT, CDR2 FQNNGV, per germline. The CDR3 protein is CASSLVVKPGNTIYF. CDR3 nucleotide sequence: TGTGCCAGCAGCTTAGTTGTCAAACCTGGAAACACCATATATTTT. Full variable domain (remainder filled in from reference TRBV11-2 and TRBJ1-3): EAGVAQSPRYKIIEKRQSVAFWCNPISGHATLYWYQQILGQGPKLLIQFQNNGVVDDSQLPKDRFSAERLKGVDSTLKIQPAKLEDSAVYLCASSLVVKPGNTIYFGEGSWLTVV.

This rearrangement joins TRBV28 to TRBJ2-1; 12 nucleotides agree with TRBD2. The V segment lost 5 bases and the J segment 6 bases; nucleotides outside the gene matches: 8. This CDR3 is built from 16 residues. Germline V gene sequence: CDR1 MDHEN, CDR2 SYDVKM. CDR3 nucleotide sequence: TGTGCCAGCAGTCTTAGGACTAGCGGGGACTTCAATGAGCAGTTCTTC. Its protein product is CASSLRTSGDFNEQFF.

The CDR3, as DNA: TGTGCCAGTAGTACTGATTACTTGCACGTGGGCTACACCTTC. It is translated as CASSTDYLHVGYTF. The V call is TRBV19, the J call TRBJ1-2; D call uncertain. The CDR3 has 14 amino acids. The V and J ends lost 4 bases and 8 bases respectively, with 17 bases between them. Per the germline V gene, CDR1 is LNHDA and CDR2 is SQIVND (reference sequence). The full variable domain, with the rest looked up from reference TRBV19 and TRBJ1-2, is DGGITQSPKYLFRKEGQNVTLSCEQNLNHDAMYWYRQDPGQGLRLIYYSQIVNDFQKGDIAEGYSVSREKKESFPLTVTSAQKNPTAFYLCASSTDYLHVGYTFGSGTRLTVV.

The V call is TRBV7-2, the J call TRBJ1-2; 9 bases fit TRBD1. The germline CDR1 and CDR2 sequences are SGHTA and FQGNSA. The trim removed 4 bases at V and 8 bases at J, leaving 5 bases unmatched. The CDR3 sequence is 13 residues long. The CDR3 spells CASSYRGLRGYTF. The DNA for the CDR3 is TGTGCCAGCAGCTACAGGGGGCTGAGGGGCTACACCTTC. The complete variable domain, with remaining parts taken from reference TRBV7-2 and TRBJ1-2, reads GAGVSQSPSNKVTEKGKDVELRCDPISGHTALYWYRQSLGQGLEFLIYFQGNSAPDKSGLPSDRFSAERTGGSVSTLTIQRTQQEDSAVYLCASSYRGLRGYTFGSGTRLTVV.

The genes are TRBV6-5 and TRBJ2-7; D unclear. Between the trimmed V and J ends, which lost 2 bases and 2 bases, there was a span of 10 bases. Germline assignment: CDR1 MNHEY and CDR2 SVGAGI. The CDR3 is 14 amino acids. The DNA for the CDR3 is TGTGCCAGCAGTTACAAGGCATATGCCTACGAGCAGTACTTC. It specifies CASSYKAYAYEQYF.

This rearrangement joins TRBV5-1 to TRBJ1-5; D perhaps matches TRBD1 (5 bases). The V and J ends lost 4 bases and 3 bases respectively, with 11 bases between them. Looked up from germline, CDR1 is SGHRS and CDR2 is YFSETQ. The CDR3 runs to 14 residues. The CDR3 is CASSTDSLNQPQHF. CDR3 DNA sequence: TGCGCCAGCAGCACCGACAGTCTCAATCAGCCCCAGCATTTT.

CDR3 coding DNA: TGTGCTAGTGGCCCTTTCCCCCGACAGGTCCGAGGAAACACCATATATTTT. Protein: CASGPFPRQVRGNTIYF. This chain joins TRBV12-5 and TRBJ1-3; a possible D gene is TRBD1 (6 bases). The CDR3 loop spans 17 amino acids. V gave up 6 bases and J gave up 4 bases, with 22 bases separating them. In germline, CDR1 is LGHNT, CDR2 FRNRAP.

This rearrangement joins TRBV29-1 to TRBJ2-5; no definite D call. The CDR3 is 10 amino acids. The V gene lost 4 bases and the J gene lost 5 bases, with 5 bases spanning the gap. The V gene's germline CDR1 is SQVTM and CDR2 ANQGSEA. CDR3 region: CSVARETQYF. CDR3 nucleotide sequence: TGCAGCGTTGCGCGGGAGACCCAGTACTTC.

The chain joins TRBV19 to TRBJ1-5; TRBD1 matches at 12 bases. This CDR3 region has 15 residues. Trimming at V came to 6 bases and at J to 1 base, leaving 1 base not matched to a gene. Per germline, CDR1 LNHDA and CDR2 SQIVND (reference sequence). CDR3 protein: CASRGQGASNQPQHF. CDR3 DNA sequence: TGTGCCAGTAGGGGACAGGGGGCAAGCAATCAGCCCCAGCATTTT.

This chain connects TRBV5-1 to TRBJ1-6; D may be TRBD1 (5 bases). The CDR3 has 15 residues. With 4 bases removed from V and 5 bases from J, the gap between germline ends came to 13 bases. The V gene's germline CDR1 is SGHRS and CDR2 YFSETQ. Here the CDR3 reads CASSPIDRDNSPLHF. Written as DNA, the CDR3 is TGCGCCAGCAGCCCCATCGACAGAGATAATTCACCCCTCCACTTT.

The chain joins TRBV11-2 to TRBJ2-1; the match to TRBD2 covers 13 bases. V lost 4 bases and J lost 0; bases outside the gene matches: 3. From germline, CDR1 is SGHAT and CDR2 FQNNGV. CDR3 size: 17 residues. The CDR3 loop reads CASSSGTSGNSYNEQFF. The CDR3 nucleotides read TGTGCCAGCAGCTCGGGGACTAGCGGGAACTCCTACAATGAGCAGTTCTTC.